Listed here are 31 T cell receptor beta chains from one sample, sequenced in a study of a mutant IDH1 vaccine in newly diagnosed glioma. Profiled with immunoSEQ multiplex PCR; TCRdb holds only in-frame clones, not every one. The sample contains fewer than 85,000 clones, roughly four fifths of which appear only once. Sample time point: week 47, end of study. What each vaccine dose contained was 300 ug of mutant IDH1 20-mer peptide, accompanied by topical imiquimod. Their cognate antigens are unknown. This specimen consisted of PBMCs, obtained from a glioma patient whose treatment included an IDH1 peptide vaccine. These receptor sequences come from a man aged 40-49 years with glioma.

The J gene is TRBJ2-7, the V gene TRBV5-5; a possible D gene is TRBD2 (5 bases). V was trimmed by 0 bases and J by 9 bases, leaving 7 bases between them. The CDR3 is 11 residues long. Germline V gene sequence: CDR1 SGHKS, CDR2 YYEKEE (reference sequence). Here the CDR3 DNA reads TGTGCCAGCAGCTTGGCGGGGTTGCAGTACTTC. Translation: CASSLAGLQYF.

The sample holds a few counts of this clone. V and J are TRBV19 and TRBJ1-5; possible D gene TRBD1, 5 bases. The CDR3 contains 15 residues. V was shortened by 7 bases and J by 2 bases, with 15 bases between the two germline ends. CDR1 LNHDA and CDR2 SQIVND come from the germline V gene (reference sequence). The CDR3: CASTPREVGNQPQHF. The CDR3 nucleotides are TGTGCCAGTACCCCCAGGGAAGTCGGCAATCAGCCCCAGCATTTT.

This chain joins TRBV15 and TRBJ2-2; D remains unclear. V lost 8 bases and J 1 base, leaving 17 bases between the germline ends. Per the germline V gene, CDR1 is LNHNV and CDR2 is YYDKDF (reference sequence). The CDR3 runs 16 residues. The CDR3 DNA is TGTGCCACCCGACCGGATCTAGTCCTGAACACCGGGGAGCTGTTTTTT. It encodes CATRPDLVLNTGELFF.

This chain connects TRBV19 to TRBJ2-1; maybe TRBD2 (6 bases). Germline V gene sequence: CDR1 LNHDA, CDR2 SQIVND (reference sequence). V was cut by 3 bases and J by 0 bases, with 9 bases left in between. The CDR3 is 15 amino acids. The CDR3 DNA is TGTGCCAGTAGTATCTCCGGGAGCTCCTACAATGAGCAGTTCTTC. Its translation is CASSISGSSYNEQFF.

The V and J genes are TRBV18 and TRBJ1-2; 7 nucleotides match TRBD1. CDR1 is KGHSH, CDR2 LQKENI, per germline. J lost 3 bases, V lost 4 bases, and 2 bases had no gene match. The CDR3 has 13 residues. The CDR3 is CASSRTGDYGYTF. CDR3 sequence (DNA): TGTGCCAGCTCACGCACAGGGGACTATGGCTACACCTTC. The complete variable domain, with remaining parts taken from reference TRBV18 and TRBJ1-2, reads NAGVMQNPRHLVRRRGQEARLRCSPMKGHSHVYWYRQLPEEGLKFMVYLQKENIIDESGMPKERFSAEFPKEGPSILRIQQVVRGDSAAYFCASSRTGDYGYTFGSGTRLTVV.

This clone was counted only a few times. V gene TRBV12-5 combines with J gene TRBJ2-7; D gene uncertain. The V and J ends lost 0 bases and 4 bases respectively, with 7 bases between them. This CDR3 is built from 13 residues. Looked up from germline, CDR1 is LGHNT and CDR2 is FRNRAP. This CDR3 reads CASGLVNGYEQYF. For the CDR3, the DNA is TGTGCTAGTGGTTTGGTAAACGGATACGAGCAGTACTTC.

The chain is built from TRBV7-2 and TRBJ2-7, with D possibly being TRBD2 (7 bases). Germline CDR1 and CDR2: SGHTA and FQGNSA. This CDR3 comprises 13 residues. Trimming pared 5 bases from V and 3 bases from J, leaving 11 bases between. CDR3 region: CASSRGGLYEQYF. The CDR3 DNA is TGTGCCAGCAGCAGGGGGGGCCTCTACGAGCAGTACTTC.

V usage is TRBV7-9 and J usage is TRBJ2-5; TRBD1 matches at 12 bases. Germline trimming cut 5 bases from V and 5 bases from J; bases unmatched to any gene: 9. CDR3 length: 16 residues. In germline, CDR1 is SEHNR, CDR2 FQNEAQ (reference sequence). CDR3 in DNA: TGTGCCAGCAGCCCCCCGGGACAGGGGGCTGCGGAGACCCAGTACTTC. Protein product: CASSPPGQGAAETQYF.

The chain couples TRBV7-2 to TRBJ1-1; 8 bases line up with TRBD1. Germline assignment: CDR1 SGHTA and CDR2 FQGNSA. Germline trimming cut 3 bases from V and 6 bases from J; bases unmatched to any gene: 3. CDR3 size: 13 residues. The CDR3 DNA is TGTGCCAGCAGCTTTCAGGGGGCAGCTGAAGCTTTCTTT. Its protein is CASSFQGAAEAFF.

By frequency in the sample, this clone is medium-sized. The chain employs TRBV19 and TRBJ1-4; D uncertain. V was clipped by 8 bases and J by 4 bases, with 2 bases between them. The V gene's germline CDR1 is LNHDA and CDR2 SQIVND (reference sequence). The length of the CDR3 is 10 residues. For the CDR3, the DNA is TGTGCCAGTGGTAATGAAAAACTGTTTTTT. Translated: CASGNEKLFF.

This clone was observed a handful of times. J is TRBJ1-1 and V is TRBV30; unclear D gene. The CDR3 has 12 residues. Germline V gene data show CDR1 as GTSNPN and CDR2 as SVGIG (reference sequence). The ends were cut back, 4 bases at V and 5 bases at J, with 11 bases in the middle. The CDR3 here is CAWMQRDTEAFF. CDR3 nucleotide sequence: TGTGCCTGGATGCAGAGGGATACTGAAGCTTTCTTT.

This chain connects TRBV19 to TRBJ2-6, with D tentatively TRBD1 (6 bases). This CDR3 has 18 amino acids. Per the germline V gene, CDR1 is LNHDA and CDR2 is SQIVND (reference sequence). V was shortened by 5 bases and J by 0 bases, with 17 bases between the two germline ends. CDR3: CASSAGRTGSSGANVLTF. The CDR3, as DNA: TGTGCCAGTAGTGCCGGTAGAACAGGGAGCTCTGGGGCCAACGTCCTGACTTTC.

The chain is built from TRBV25-1 and TRBJ2-3, with 8 bases that match TRBD2. The CDR3 extends over 15 amino acids. Trimming cost V 2 bases and J 0 bases; bases outside gene matches: 1. CDR1 is MGHDK and CDR2 is SYGVNS in the germline V gene. DNA for the CDR3: TGTGCCAGCAGTGAAGCGGGAGGAAGCACAGATACGCAGTATTTT. Its protein is CASSEAGGSTDTQYF.

The V and J genes are TRBV5-5 and TRBJ2-5; tentatively, D is TRBD1 (5 bases). The CDR3 runs to 14 residues. Per germline, CDR1 SGHKS and CDR2 YYEKEE (reference sequence). Trimming took off 6 bases at V and 2 bases at J, with 14 bases between the two ends. Here the CDR3 reads CASTMTTVQETQYF. Here the CDR3 DNA reads TGTGCCAGCACCATGACGACAGTTCAAGAGACCCAGTACTTC.

This chain connects TRBV5-1 to TRBJ2-7, with D possibly matching TRBD2 (5 bases). The germline V and J ends were trimmed by 0 bases and 5 bases, with 9 bases remaining between them. CDR3 size: 13 residues. CDR1 is SGHRS and CDR2 is YFSETQ in the germline V gene. The CDR3, as DNA: TGCGCCAGCAGCTTGGTTTCCGGGGACGAGCAGTACTTC. Its protein is CASSLVSGDEQYF.

Regarding this clone: The same CDR3 can be traced to other DNA sequences in this sample. The chain uses TRBV30 and TRBJ1-1; tentative D call: TRBD1 (5 bases). The germline gives CDR1 GTSNPN, CDR2 SVGIG (reference sequence). Trimming stripped 2 bases from V and 1 base from J, with 11 bases between. The CDR3 is made up of 14 amino acids. The CDR3 DNA reads TGTGCCTGGAGTCCCCTCGGGGGGAACACTGAAGCTTTCTTT. Its translation: CAWSPLGGNTEAFF. Filled out from reference TRBV30 and TRBJ1-1, the complete variable domain reads SQTIHQWPATLVQPVGSPLSLECTVEGTSNPNLYWYRQAAGRGLQLLFYSVGIGQISSEVPQNLSASRPQDRQFILSSKKLLLSDSGFYLCAWSPLGGNTEAFFGQGTRLTVV.

The chain combines TRBV2 with TRBJ2-2, with unresolved D. The V gene lost 5 bases and the J gene lost 3 bases, with 4 bases spanning the gap. The CDR3 runs to 12 residues. Germline values: CDR1 SNHLY, CDR2 FYNNEI. CDR3 residues: CASSLDTGELFF. CDR3 bases: TGTGCCAGCAGTCTGGACACCGGGGAGCTGTTTTTT.

The chain links TRBV7-2 to TRBJ1-2; TRBD1 agrees at 7 bases. The CDR3 extends over 15 amino acids. Trimming took 0 bases from V and 12 from J; bases not matched to a gene: 13. Germline-derived CDR1 and CDR2 are SGHTA and FQGNSA. The CDR3 loop is CASSLAADRPTVDTF. In DNA, the CDR3 is TGTGCCAGCAGCTTAGCCGCGGACAGGCCTACGGTTGACACCTTC.

V gene TRBV28 combines with J gene TRBJ2-1; either TRBD1 or TRBD2 may fit D (6 bases each). CDR3 length: 11 residues. CDR1 and CDR2 (germline): MDHEN, SYDVKM. V lost 8 bases and J lost 6, with 8 bases in between. The CDR3 is CASGGLNEQFF. The CDR3 DNA is TGTGCCAGCGGGGGGCTCAATGAGCAGTTCTTC.

The V and J genes are TRBV6-6 and TRBJ2-1; TRBD1 matches at 8 bases. The CDR3 has 14 residues. V dropped 0 bases and J dropped 7; count of bases not matched to a gene: 2. CDR1 and CDR2 (germline): MNHNY, SVGAGI (reference sequence). The CDR3 loop is CASSYSQGANEQFF. CDR3 DNA: TGTGCCAGCAGTTACTCGCAGGGGGCAAATGAGCAGTTCTTC.

This clone occurred many times. This sequence joins TRBV2 and TRBJ1-5, with no clear D. Germline assignment: CDR1 SNHLY and CDR2 FYNNEI. The CDR3 sequence is 15 residues long. V lost 6 bases and J lost 0, with 12 bases in between. This CDR3 is CASSRTENSNQPQHF. The DNA of the CDR3 is TGTGCCAGCAGCCGGACGGAAAATAGCAATCAGCCCCAGCATTTT.

The chain has TRBV6-6 and TRBJ1-1; D is perhaps TRBD1 (6 bases). V dropped 8 bases and J dropped 7 bases, with 11 bases sitting between them. Germline loops: CDR1 MNHNY, CDR2 SVGAGI (reference sequence). CDR3 size: 11 residues. The CDR3 sequence is CASGGGLEAFF. CDR3 DNA sequence: TGTGCCAGCGGGGGGGGCCTTGAAGCTTTCTTT.

The table lists this clone with a count of one. The rearrangement uses TRBV28 and TRBJ2-5, with 9 positions matching TRBD2. This CDR3 comprises 15 residues. J gave up 2 bases and V 2 bases, and 3 bases lay outside the gene matches. The germline CDR1 and CDR2 sequences are MDHEN and SYDVKM. CDR3 nucleotides: TGTGCCAGCAGTTTAGCGGGAGGGGGACAAGAGACCCAGTACTTC. This gives the protein CASSLAGGGQETQYF.

This sequence joins TRBV2 and TRBJ1-1; D remains ambiguous. This CDR3 comprises 10 residues. Trimming took 8 bases from V and 6 from J, leaving 7 bases between them. From germline, CDR1 is SNHLY and CDR2 FYNNEI. CDR3 nucleotide sequence: TGTGCCAGCGGTAATGCTGAAGCTTTCTTT. It is translated as CASGNAEAFF.

V gene TRBV28 combines with J gene TRBJ1-1; no clear D. Trimming left V 2 bases short and J 2 bases short, with 12 bases between. The germline gives CDR1 MDHEN, CDR2 SYDVKM. CDR3 length: 15 residues. The CDR3 reads CASSLSRILNTEAFF. The DNA for the CDR3 is TGTGCCAGCAGTTTAAGCCGAATTCTAAACACTGAAGCTTTCTTT.

The V and J genes are TRBV4-2 and TRBJ1-6, with D hard to call. This CDR3 has 14 amino acids. The V gene lost 0 bases and the J gene lost 5 bases, with 5 bases spanning the gap. Germline-derived CDR1 and CDR2 are LGHNA and YNFKEQ. CDR3 amino acids: CASSQDTNNSPLHF. CDR3 bases: TGTGCCAGCAGCCAAGATACAAATAATTCACCCCTCCACTTT.

This sequence joins TRBV7-2 and TRBJ2-7, with 12 bases identical to TRBD2. V lost 3 bases and J lost 5; bases outside the gene matches: 2. In germline, CDR1 is SGHTA, CDR2 FQGNSA. CDR3 length: 14 residues. CDR3: CASSLTSGRNEQYF. In DNA, the CDR3 is TGTGCCAGCAGCTTGACTAGCGGGAGAAACGAGCAGTACTTC.

CDR3 nucleotide sequence: TGTGCCAGCAGCGTAGATCCCGGGACTAGTTGGGATACGCAGTATTTT. It codes for CASSVDPGTSWDTQYF. The chain carries TRBV9 and TRBJ2-3, with 8 bases that match TRBD2. The germline V gene has CDR1 SGDLS and CDR2 YYNGEE. The CDR3 consists of 16 residues. Trimming took 0 bases from V and 6 from J; bases not matched to a gene: 9. The whole variable domain, remainder taken from reference TRBV9 and TRBJ2-3, is DSGVTQTPKHLITATGQRVTLRCSPRSGDLSVYWYQQSLDQGLQFLIQYYNGEERAKGNILERFSAQQFPDLHSELNLSSLELGDSALYFCASSVDPGTSWDTQYFGPGTRLTVL.

The genes are TRBV5-1 and TRBJ2-7, with D perhaps matching TRBD1 (6 bases). V shed 0 bases and J shed 2 bases, with 9 bases lying between them. Germline V gene sequence: CDR1 SGHRS, CDR2 YFSETQ. This CDR3 has 14 amino acids. For the CDR3, the DNA is TGCGCCAGCAGCTTGGGGGACAAGCCCTACGAGCAGTACTTC. As protein: CASSLGDKPYEQYF.

The rearrangement links TRBV5-4 to TRBJ1-1, with D possibly matching TRBD1 (5 bases). The CDR3 sequence is 14 residues long. The V gene lost 0 bases and the J gene lost 5 bases, with 11 bases spanning the gap. From germline, CDR1 is SGHNT and CDR2 YYREEE (reference sequence). The CDR3 is CASSLAGWRTEAFF. CDR3 coding DNA: TGTGCCAGCAGCTTGGCAGGGTGGCGGACTGAAGCTTTCTTT. The whole variable domain, filled in from reference TRBV5-4 and TRBJ1-1, reads ETGVTQSPTHLIKTRGQQVTLRCSSQSGHNTVSWYQQALGQGPQFIFQYYREEENGRGNFPPRFSGLQFPNYSSELNVNALELDDSALYLCASSLAGWRTEAFFGQGTRLTVV.

The gene calls are TRBV5-1 and TRBJ2-2, with 8 nucleotides matching TRBD2. Germline lookup yields CDR1 SGHRS and CDR2 YFSETQ. CDR3 length equals 18 residues. Unmatched junction bases numbered 10, after V lost 1 base and J lost 2 bases. DNA for the CDR3: TGCGCCAGCAGCTTGAGACTAGCGTCACAAGGCAACACCGGGGAGCTGTTTTTT. This encodes CASSLRLASQGNTGELFF.